The 32 T cell receptor beta chains listed next were all sequenced from one sample in a study of T cells after posttransplantation cyclophosphamide. The repertoire was sequenced with immunoSEQ multiplex PCR; TCRdb's copy has only in-frame clones and lacks some. The data contain approximately 32,000 clones, over 85% of them seen just once; the ten biggest clones take up 15%. Sequenced material: PBMCs. The receptors originated from a woman in her thirties or forties with a blood cancer, CMV-positive, and with a related stem cell donor.

This clone was detected only a few times. The chain recombines TRBV2 with TRBJ1-1, with a weak D call TRBD1 (5 bases). Trimming cost V 6 bases and J 5 bases, with 10 bases left between them. The CDR3 spans 12 residues. Per the germline V gene, CDR1 is SNHLY and CDR2 is FYNNEI. CDR3 bases: TGTGCCAGCAGCCCCAGGGTTACTGAAGCTTTCTTT. Translation gives CASSPRVTEAFF.

The chain uses TRBV27 and TRBJ2-7; TRBD1 aligns across 9 bases. With 3 bases clipped from V and 2 bases from J, the junction kept 14 bases outside the gene matches. Per the germline V gene, CDR1 is MNHEY and CDR2 is SMNVEV (reference sequence). CDR3 length: 18 residues. The CDR3 sequence: CASSLTSQQGAIAYEQYF. CDR3 nucleotide sequence: TGTGCCAGCAGTTTGACCTCTCAACAGGGGGCGATAGCCTACGAGCAGTACTTC.

This chain connects TRBV10-1 to TRBJ2-7; D is undetermined. Between the trimmed V and J ends, which lost 6 bases and 3 bases, there was a span of 9 bases. CDR1 and CDR2 (germline): WNHNN, SYGVQD (reference sequence). The CDR3 runs to 12 residues. CDR3 bases: TGCGCCAGCAGCTTGGCTAGCTACGAGCAGTACTTC. Protein sequence: CASSLASYEQYF.

The V gene is TRBV2, the J gene TRBJ1-2; 11 bases are a match to TRBD1. The CDR3 runs to 15 residues. Germline values: CDR1 SNHLY, CDR2 FYNNEI. After removal of 4 bases from V and 5 bases from J, the junction contained 6 bases not matched to a gene. The CDR3 DNA sequence: TGTGCCAGCAGTGTTAGGGACAGGGGGTTTTATGGCTACACCTTC. It is translated as CASSVRDRGFYGYTF.

This rearrangement joins TRBV7-2 to TRBJ1-6; TRBD1 agrees at 7 bases. V was pared by 1 base and J by 11 bases, with 5 bases of the junction left unmatched. Germline lookup yields CDR1 SGHTA and CDR2 FQGNSA. The CDR3 is made up of 14 amino acids. The CDR3 sequence: CASSLEGTVTPLHF. DNA for the CDR3: TGTGCCAGCAGCTTAGAGGGGACAGTAACACCCCTCCACTTT.

V usage is TRBV4-3 and J usage is TRBJ1-5; TRBD1 matches 11 bases. The CDR3 contains 15 residues. Germline trimming cut 0 bases from V and 7 bases from J; bases unmatched to any gene: 2. CDR1 LGHNA and CDR2 YSLEER come from the germline V gene. This chain's CDR3 is CASSQEGDRGQPQHF. As DNA, the CDR3 is TGCGCCAGCAGCCAAGAGGGGGACAGGGGGCAGCCCCAGCATTTT.

Regarding this clone: At one boundary the junction diverges from the germline segment, which might be a read error. The V gene is TRBV7-8, the J gene TRBJ2-5, with TRBD2 as a possible D gene (6 bases). Germline CDR1 and CDR2: SGHVS and FQNEAQ. This CDR3 contains 14 residues. CDR3 region: CASSVAARGETQYF. Here the CDR3 DNA reads TGTGCCAGCAGCGTAGCGGCGCGGGGAGAGACCCAGTACTTC.

This clone was recorded only once. The gene calls are TRBV4-2 and TRBJ2-6, with D possibly matching TRBD2 (6 bases). This CDR3 is 18 amino acids long. In germline, CDR1 is LGHNA, CDR2 YNFKEQ. V was pared by 1 base and J by 2 bases, with 15 bases between. CDR3: CASSQAGVGGAGANVLTF. CDR3 nucleotide sequence: TGTGCCAGCAGCCAAGCCGGAGTAGGCGGGGCTGGGGCCAACGTCCTGACTTTC.

V usage is TRBV19 and J usage is TRBJ2-7; D gene ambiguous. The CDR3 covers 13 residues. V dropped 5 bases and J dropped 4 bases, with 12 bases sitting between them. In germline, CDR1 is LNHDA, CDR2 SQIVND (reference sequence). The DNA of the CDR3 is TGTGCCAGTAGTTTCGCAGTTGAATACGAGCAGTACTTC. Translated, it gives CASSFAVEYEQYF.

This chain uses TRBV19 with TRBJ1-5; TRBD1 matches 9 bases. The CDR3 spans 15 residues. V was clipped by 5 bases and J by 3 bases; unmatched bases: 5. Germline-derived CDR1 and CDR2 are LNHDA and SQIVND (reference sequence). The CDR3, as DNA: TGTGCCAGTAGTTCCGGGACAGGGACCAATCAGCCCCAGCATTTT. Its translation: CASSSGTGTNQPQHF.

The rearrangement links TRBV4-2 to TRBJ1-6; D perhaps matches TRBD1 (5 bases). Trimming left V 3 bases short and J 0 bases short, with 12 bases between. Germline lookup yields CDR1 LGHNA and CDR2 YNFKEQ. The CDR3 is 17 amino acids. The DNA of the CDR3 is TGTGCCAGCAGCCAGATCCAGGGATTCTCCTATAATTCACCCCTCCACTTT. Residues: CASSQIQGFSYNSPLHF.

This chain connects TRBV14 to TRBJ1-1; possibly TRBD1 for D (6 bases). Trimming stripped 4 bases from V and 2 bases from J, with 17 bases between. The CDR3 sequence is 16 residues long. Germline V lookup: CDR1 SGHDN, CDR2 FVKESK. The CDR3 sequence: CASSPRDTMINTEAFF. The DNA for the CDR3 is TGTGCCAGCAGCCCGAGGGACACAATGATAAACACTGAAGCTTTCTTT.

The rearrangement uses TRBV9 and TRBJ2-7; no clear D gene. V was cut by 0 bases and J by 7 bases, with 14 bases left in between. CDR3 length: 14 amino acids. Germline CDR1 and CDR2: SGDLS and YYNGEE. CDR3 coding DNA: TGTGCCAGCAGCGTAGTTCCCCAGAGCAGGGAGCAGTACTTC. Its translation is CASSVVPQSREQYF.

This chain uses TRBV6-5 with TRBJ2-7, with TRBD1 matching over 10 bases. Germline V gives CDR1 MNHEY, CDR2 SVGAGI. V shed 1 base and J 8 bases; nucleotides not matched to a gene: 8. This CDR3 contains 15 residues. CDR3 loop: CASSYFGQGDRKQYF. The CDR3 DNA reads TGTGCCAGCAGTTACTTCGGACAGGGGGATAGAAAGCAGTACTTC.

The genes are TRBV5-4 and TRBJ2-7; 10 bases align to TRBD1. Germline-derived CDR1 and CDR2 are SGHNT and YYREEE (reference sequence). The CDR3 loop spans 14 amino acids. J gave up 4 bases and V 4 bases, and 5 bases lay outside the gene matches. This chain's CDR3 is CASSPPGQGYEQYF. The CDR3 nucleotides are TGTGCCAGCAGCCCTCCGGGACAGGGGTACGAGCAGTACTTC.

The chain links TRBV5-4 to TRBJ2-3; 7 bases fit TRBD1. The ends lost 1 base at V and 1 base at J; junction bases unmatched: 3. Per the germline V gene, CDR1 is SGHNT and CDR2 is YYREEE (reference sequence). This CDR3 spans 15 amino acids. The CDR3 nucleotides read TGTGCCAGCAGCTTGAGTACAGGGGGCACAGATACGCAGTATTTT. Encoded protein: CASSLSTGGTDTQYF.

This chain uses TRBV27 with TRBJ1-1, with a weak D call TRBD1 (5 bases). The V gene lost 5 bases and the J gene lost 1 base, with 11 bases spanning the gap. This CDR3 has 14 residues. Germline assignment: CDR1 MNHEY and CDR2 SMNVEV (reference sequence). The CDR3 sequence: CASSTLGGNTEAFF. CDR3 DNA sequence: TGTGCCAGCAGTACTTTGGGGGGGAACACTGAAGCTTTCTTT.

V and J are TRBV6-1 and TRBJ2-7, with a possible D match to TRBD2 (6 bases). V gave up 7 bases and J gave up 9 bases, with 13 bases separating them. The CDR3 runs to 11 residues. Germline V CDR1 and CDR2: MNHNS, SASEGT. In DNA form, the CDR3 reads TGTGCCAGCATCCTACGGGACTTGCAGTACTTC. Its translation: CASILRDLQYF.

The chain joins TRBV7-9 to TRBJ2-7, with D maybe TRBD2 (6 bases). This CDR3 is 15 amino acids long. V was trimmed by 5 bases and J by 7 bases, leaving 21 bases between them. The germline CDR1 and CDR2 sequences are SEHNR and FQNEAQ (reference sequence). The CDR3 DNA follows: TGTGCCAGCAGCGCGACCCCCGTAGACGCGGGGGAGCAGTACTTC. Amino acids: CASSATPVDAGEQYF. The complete variable domain, with remaining parts taken from reference TRBV7-9 and TRBJ2-7, reads DTGVSQNPRHKITKRGQNVTFRCDPISEHNRLYWYRQTLGQGPEFLTYFQNEAQLEKSRLLSDRFSAERPKGSFSTLEIQRTEQGDSAMYLCASSATPVDAGEQYFGPGTRLTVT.

This rearrangement joins TRBV4-1 to TRBJ2-7; 8 bases fit TRBD2. The CDR3 totals 14 residues. The J segment lost 5 bases and the V segment lost 6 bases, leaving 9 bases of the junction unmatched. Looked up from germline, CDR1 is MGHRA and CDR2 is YSYEKL. CDR3: CASRKVAGLNEQYF. Here the CDR3 DNA reads TGCGCCAGCAGAAAAGTAGCGGGGTTAAACGAGCAGTACTTC.

The chain recombines TRBV11-2 with TRBJ2-2; TRBD1 is a possible D gene (5 bases). Germline values: CDR1 SGHAT, CDR2 FQNNGV. Deletions cut 5 bases from V and 1 base from J, with 14 bases between. The CDR3 has 16 amino acids. The CDR3 nucleotides are TGTGCCAGCAGCAGGGGAAACACAGGGAACACCGGGGAGCTGTTTTTT. It codes for CASSRGNTGNTGELFF.

This clone was counted only a few times. CDR3 bases: TGCGCCAGCAGCCAAGATGGGGGGACCTACTACGAGCAGTACTTC. Translation gives CASSQDGGTYYEQYF. The chain uses TRBV4-3 and TRBJ2-7, with D possibly matching TRBD2 (6 bases). Per the germline V gene, CDR1 is LGHNA and CDR2 is YSLEER. CDR3 length: 15 residues. The ends were cut back, 0 bases at V and 3 bases at J, with 12 bases in the middle.

This clone showed up just once. This rearrangement joins TRBV2 to TRBJ2-3; D perhaps matches TRBD2 (6 bases). V lost 3 bases to trimming and J lost 4 bases, with 14 bases between them. The CDR3 extends over 15 amino acids. Germline CDR1 SNHLY, CDR2 FYNNEI. The CDR3 DNA reads TGTGCCAGCAGTGAGGAGGCGGGGTGGTCAGATACGCAGTATTTT. Translation gives CASSEEAGWSDTQYF.

This rearrangement joins TRBV27 to TRBJ2-5; the match to TRBD1 covers 9 bases. The V and J ends lost 2 bases and 3 bases, in that order; junction bases with no gene match: 10. Germline CDR1 is MNHEY and CDR2 is SMNVEV (reference sequence). CDR3 length: 17 amino acids. CDR3 protein: CASSLRRRQGEKETQYF. The CDR3 nucleotides read TGTGCCAGCAGTTTAAGGAGGAGACAGGGGGAAAAAGAGACCCAGTACTTC.

V and J are TRBV28 and TRBJ2-1; 8 nucleotides agree with TRBD2. V trimming: 4 bases; J trimming: 4 bases; junction bases outside the gene matches: 9. Germline V gives CDR1 MDHEN, CDR2 SYDVKM. The CDR3 sequence is 16 residues long. In DNA, the CDR3 is TGTGCCAGCAGTTCCTCGGCCGGGGGGGTTTACAATGAGCAGTTCTTC. Protein: CASSSSAGGVYNEQFF.

The J gene is TRBJ1-1, the V gene TRBV5-1; 7 bases agree with TRBD1. This CDR3 has 14 amino acids. With 4 bases clipped from V and 2 bases from J, the junction kept 5 bases outside the gene matches. Germline V lookup: CDR1 SGHRS, CDR2 YFSETQ. Written as DNA, the CDR3 is TGCGCCAGCAGCGAAGGGACAGTTAACACTGAAGCTTTCTTT. It specifies CASSEGTVNTEAFF.

V is TRBV6-5 and J is TRBJ1-1; no firm D call. V gave up 0 bases and J gave up 2 bases, with 4 bases separating them. This CDR3 has 13 amino acids. Germline V lookup: CDR1 MNHEY, CDR2 SVGAGI. The CDR3 here is CASSYSVNTEAFF. In DNA, the CDR3 is TGTGCCAGCAGTTACTCCGTTAACACTGAAGCTTTCTTT.

The chain recombines TRBV4-1 with TRBJ2-7, with TRBD1 matching 7 bases. CDR1 and CDR2 from the germline V gene are MGHRA and YSYEKL. The CDR3 contains 15 residues. Trimming took 2 bases from V and 3 from J; bases not matched to a gene: 7. CDR3 residues: CASSQLYRGDYEQYF. In DNA, the CDR3 is TGCGCCAGCAGCCAACTATACAGGGGAGACTACGAGCAGTACTTC.

The chain uses TRBV27 and TRBJ2-2; 12 bases are a match to TRBD1. Germline values: CDR1 MNHEY, CDR2 SMNVEV (reference sequence). The CDR3 runs 18 residues. Unmatched junction bases numbered 13, after V lost 5 bases and J lost 6 bases. The DNA for the CDR3 is TGTGCCAGCAGTCTCCTTATGTCGGGACAGGGGGCGCCCGGGGAGCTGTTTTTT. This translates into CASSLLMSGQGAPGELFF.

The chain links TRBV7-2 to TRBJ2-3; 9 bases align to TRBD2. Trimming at V came to 1 base and at J to 5 bases, leaving 7 bases not matched to a gene. Looked up from germline, CDR1 is SGHTA and CDR2 is FQGNSA. This CDR3 is built from 16 residues. The CDR3 protein is CASSLGRGGQGDTQYF. In DNA form, the CDR3 reads TGTGCCAGCAGCTTAGGGCGGGGGGGGCAGGGAGATACGCAGTATTTT.

This clone appeared a few times. The chain uses TRBV10-3 and TRBJ2-7; 11 positions match TRBD1. Germline V gives CDR1 ENHRY, CDR2 SYGVKD. CDR3 size: 14 residues. The ends lost 7 bases at V and 5 bases at J; junction bases unmatched: 7. CDR3 region: CAITPDRGQDEQYF. The CDR3 bases are TGTGCCATCACCCCGGACAGGGGGCAGGACGAGCAGTACTTC.

V gene TRBV25-1 combines with J gene TRBJ2-1; tentatively, D is TRBD2 (6 bases). Trimming stripped 10 bases from V and 4 bases from J, with 14 bases between. This CDR3 spans 13 amino acids. In germline, CDR1 is MGHDK, CDR2 SYGVNS. This CDR3 reads CATGGPPYNEQFF. In DNA, the CDR3 is TGTGCCACCGGGGGACCCCCTTACAATGAGCAGTTCTTC.